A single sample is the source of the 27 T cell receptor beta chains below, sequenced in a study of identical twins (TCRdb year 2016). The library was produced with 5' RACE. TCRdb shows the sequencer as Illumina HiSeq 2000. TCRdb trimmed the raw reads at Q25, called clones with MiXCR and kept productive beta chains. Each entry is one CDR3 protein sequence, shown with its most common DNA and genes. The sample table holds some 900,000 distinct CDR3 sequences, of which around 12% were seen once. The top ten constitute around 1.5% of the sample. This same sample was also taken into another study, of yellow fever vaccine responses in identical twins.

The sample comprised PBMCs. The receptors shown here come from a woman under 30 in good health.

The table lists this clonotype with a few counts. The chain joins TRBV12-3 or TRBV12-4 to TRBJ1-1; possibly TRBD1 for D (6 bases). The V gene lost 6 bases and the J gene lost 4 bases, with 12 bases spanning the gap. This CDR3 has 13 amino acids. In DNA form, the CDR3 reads TGTGCCAGCAGGCCAGGGGTTCGCACTGAAGCTTTCTTT. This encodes CASRPGVRTEAFF.

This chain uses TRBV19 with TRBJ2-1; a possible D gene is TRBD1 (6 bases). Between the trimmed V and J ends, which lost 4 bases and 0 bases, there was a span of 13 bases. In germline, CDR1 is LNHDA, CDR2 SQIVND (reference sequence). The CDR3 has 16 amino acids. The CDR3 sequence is CASSTETGRSYNEQFF. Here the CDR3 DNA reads TGTGCCAGTAGTACAGAGACAGGACGCTCCTACAATGAGCAGTTCTTC.

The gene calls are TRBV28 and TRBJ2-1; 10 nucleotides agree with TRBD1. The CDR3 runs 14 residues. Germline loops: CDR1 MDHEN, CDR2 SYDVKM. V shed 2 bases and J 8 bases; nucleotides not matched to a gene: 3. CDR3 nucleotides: TGTGCCAGCAGTTTAGGACAGGGGGGGCATGAGCAGTTCTTC. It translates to CASSLGQGGHEQFF.

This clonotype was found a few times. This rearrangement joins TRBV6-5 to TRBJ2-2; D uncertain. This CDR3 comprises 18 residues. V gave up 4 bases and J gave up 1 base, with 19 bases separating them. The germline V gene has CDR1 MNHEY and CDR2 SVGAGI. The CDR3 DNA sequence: TGTGCCAGCAGTTGGTCTGACCTAGGCTCGGGGAACACCGGGGAGCTGTTTTTT. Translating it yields CASSWSDLGSGNTGELFF.

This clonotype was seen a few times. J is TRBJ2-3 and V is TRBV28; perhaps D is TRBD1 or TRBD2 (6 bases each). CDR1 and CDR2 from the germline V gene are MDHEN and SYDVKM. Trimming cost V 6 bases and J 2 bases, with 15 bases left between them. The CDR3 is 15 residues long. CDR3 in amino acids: CASRGASDITDTQYF. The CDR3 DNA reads TGTGCCAGCAGGGGGGCTAGCGACATCACAGATACGCAGTATTTT. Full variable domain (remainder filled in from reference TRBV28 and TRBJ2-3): DVKVTQSSRYLVKRTGEKVFLECVQDMDHENMFWYRQDPGLGLRLIYFSYDVKMKEKGDIPEGYSVSREKKERFSLILESASTNQTSMYLCASRGASDITDTQYFGPGTRLTVL.

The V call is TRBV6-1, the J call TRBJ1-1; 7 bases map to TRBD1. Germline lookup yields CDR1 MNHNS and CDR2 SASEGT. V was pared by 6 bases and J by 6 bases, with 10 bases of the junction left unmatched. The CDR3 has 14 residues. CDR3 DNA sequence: TGTGCCAGCAGGCCGCAGGGGGTAACGGCTGAAGCTTTCTTT. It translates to CASRPQGVTAEAFF.

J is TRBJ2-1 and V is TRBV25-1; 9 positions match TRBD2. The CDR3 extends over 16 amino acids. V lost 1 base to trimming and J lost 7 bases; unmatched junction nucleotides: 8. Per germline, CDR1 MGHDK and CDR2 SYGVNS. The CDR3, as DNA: TGTGCCAGCAGTGAATTTGGCGGGGGGGCAGGGAATGAGCAGTTCTTC. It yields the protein CASSEFGGGAGNEQFF.

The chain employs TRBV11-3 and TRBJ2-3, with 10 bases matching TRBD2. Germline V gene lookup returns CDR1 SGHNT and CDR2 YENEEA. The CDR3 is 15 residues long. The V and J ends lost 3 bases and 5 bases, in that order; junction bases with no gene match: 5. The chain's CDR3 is CASSFGLADGDTQYF. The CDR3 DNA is TGTGCCAGCAGCTTCGGACTAGCGGACGGAGATACGCAGTATTTT.

The chain's CDR3 is CASWSTGSSGNEQFF. The DNA for the CDR3 is TGTGCCAGCTGGTCCACGGGATCTAGCGGTAATGAGCAGTTCTTC. The chain links TRBV2 to TRBJ2-1; 7 bases are a match to TRBD2. V shed 8 bases and J 7 bases; nucleotides not matched to a gene: 14. CDR3 length: 15 amino acids. Germline assignment: CDR1 SNHLY and CDR2 FYNNEI.

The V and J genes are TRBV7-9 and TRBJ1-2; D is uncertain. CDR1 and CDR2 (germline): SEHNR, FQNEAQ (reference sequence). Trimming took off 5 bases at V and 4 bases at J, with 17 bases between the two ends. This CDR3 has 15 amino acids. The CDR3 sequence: CASSPDFDTSYGYTF. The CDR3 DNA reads TGTGCCAGCAGCCCCGATTTCGACACTTCCTATGGCTACACCTTC.

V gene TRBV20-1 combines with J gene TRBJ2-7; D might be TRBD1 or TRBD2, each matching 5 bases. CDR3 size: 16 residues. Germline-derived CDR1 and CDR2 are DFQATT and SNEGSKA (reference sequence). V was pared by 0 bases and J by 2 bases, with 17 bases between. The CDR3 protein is CSARDPRGAVPYEQYF. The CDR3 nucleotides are TGCAGTGCTAGAGATCCCCGAGGGGCGGTTCCCTACGAGCAGTACTTC.

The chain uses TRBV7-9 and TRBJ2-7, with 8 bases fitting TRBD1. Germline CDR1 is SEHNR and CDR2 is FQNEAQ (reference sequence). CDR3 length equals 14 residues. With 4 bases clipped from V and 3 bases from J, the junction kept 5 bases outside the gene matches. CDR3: CASSSGDRGYEQYF. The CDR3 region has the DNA TGTGCCAGCAGCTCCGGTGACAGGGGCTACGAGCAGTACTTC.

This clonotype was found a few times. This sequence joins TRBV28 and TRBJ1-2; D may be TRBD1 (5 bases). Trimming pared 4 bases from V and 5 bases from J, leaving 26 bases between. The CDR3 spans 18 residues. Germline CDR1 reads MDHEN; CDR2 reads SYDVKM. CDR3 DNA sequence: TGTGCCAGCAGTTCCACCCACGCCCCTTCAGGGATAGGGTATGGCTACACCTTC. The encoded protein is CASSSTHAPSGIGYGYTF.

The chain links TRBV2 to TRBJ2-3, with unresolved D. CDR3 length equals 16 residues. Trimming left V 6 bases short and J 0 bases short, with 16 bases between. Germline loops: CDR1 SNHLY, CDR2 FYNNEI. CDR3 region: CASRHRLEPSTDTQYF. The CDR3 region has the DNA TGTGCCAGCAGGCACAGACTGGAACCTAGCACAGATACGCAGTATTTT.

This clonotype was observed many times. CDR3 sequence (DNA): TGTGCCATCAGTGCCCGGTCGGACTCCTACGAGCAGTACTTC. It is translated as CAISARSDSYEQYF. This chain links TRBV10-3 with TRBJ2-7; D is unresolved. Trimming shortened V by 4 bases and J by 0 bases, and 10 bases separated the two germline ends. The CDR3 sequence is 14 residues long. Germline V CDR1 and CDR2: ENHRY, SYGVKD.

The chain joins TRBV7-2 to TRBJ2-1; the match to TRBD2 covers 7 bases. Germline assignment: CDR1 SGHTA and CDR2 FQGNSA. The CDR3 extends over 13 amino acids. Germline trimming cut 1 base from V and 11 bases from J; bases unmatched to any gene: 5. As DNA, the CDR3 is TGTGCCAGCAGCTTAGGGACTAGTAGGAAGCAGTTCTTC. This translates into CASSLGTSRKQFF.

In DNA, the CDR3 is TGTGCCAGCAGTGAATATCCCTTCGGCGGGAGCTCCTACAATGAGCAGTTCTTC. Its translation is CASSEYPFGGSSYNEQFF. The chain combines TRBV25-1 with TRBJ2-1; TRBD2 aligns across 7 bases. Germline values: CDR1 MGHDK, CDR2 SYGVNS. The CDR3 runs 18 residues. The V segment lost 0 bases and the J segment 0 bases; nucleotides outside the gene matches: 8.

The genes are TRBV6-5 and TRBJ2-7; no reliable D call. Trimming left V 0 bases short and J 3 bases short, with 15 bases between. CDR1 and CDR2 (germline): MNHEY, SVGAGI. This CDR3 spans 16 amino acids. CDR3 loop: CASSYSVAAVNYEQYF. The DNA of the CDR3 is TGTGCCAGCAGTTACTCGGTGGCAGCCGTGAACTACGAGCAGTACTTC.

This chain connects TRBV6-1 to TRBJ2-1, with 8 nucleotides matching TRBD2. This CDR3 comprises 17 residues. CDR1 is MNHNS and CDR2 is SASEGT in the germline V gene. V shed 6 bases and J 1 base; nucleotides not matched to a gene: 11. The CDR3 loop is CASSDKPGGTSYNEQFF. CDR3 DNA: TGTGCCAGCAGCGACAAACCGGGAGGGACATCCTACAATGAGCAGTTCTTC.

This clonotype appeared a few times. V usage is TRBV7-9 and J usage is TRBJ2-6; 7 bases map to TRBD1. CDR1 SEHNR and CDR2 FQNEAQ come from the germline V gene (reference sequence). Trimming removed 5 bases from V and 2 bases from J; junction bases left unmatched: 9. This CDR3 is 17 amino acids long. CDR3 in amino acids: CASSPRQGNTGANVLTF. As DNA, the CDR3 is TGTGCCAGCAGCCCCAGACAGGGTAACACTGGGGCCAACGTCCTGACTTTC.

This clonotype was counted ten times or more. The CDR3 nucleotides are TGTGCCATCCCCGGGGACAGGGACACAGATACGCAGTATTTT. Translation: CAIPGDRDTDTQYF. This chain joins TRBV10-3 and TRBJ2-3, with 9 bases fitting TRBD1. V shed 8 bases, J shed 2 bases, and the junction held 5 bases outside the gene matches. CDR3 length: 14 amino acids. Germline CDR1 ENHRY, CDR2 SYGVKD.

The CDR3 sequence is CASSPGNREQFF. DNA of the CDR3: TGTGCCAGCTCACCGGGCAATCGGGAGCAGTTCTTC. The chain carries TRBV18 and TRBJ2-1, with D unclear. The length of the CDR3 is 12 residues. The V end was cut by 3 bases, the J end by 10 bases, with 10 bases between. Per the germline V gene, CDR1 is KGHSH and CDR2 is LQKENI.

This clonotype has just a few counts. The CDR3 here is CASSLGGPPQDTQYF. The DNA for the CDR3 is TGTGCCAGCAGCTTAGGGGGGCCGCCCCAGGATACGCAGTATTTT. The rearrangement uses TRBV7-3 and TRBJ2-3, with D perhaps assigned TRBD1 or TRBD2 (6 bases each). V lost 2 bases, J lost 6 bases, and 15 bases lay in between. The CDR3 sequence is 15 residues long. The germline gives CDR1 SGHTA, CDR2 FQGTGA.

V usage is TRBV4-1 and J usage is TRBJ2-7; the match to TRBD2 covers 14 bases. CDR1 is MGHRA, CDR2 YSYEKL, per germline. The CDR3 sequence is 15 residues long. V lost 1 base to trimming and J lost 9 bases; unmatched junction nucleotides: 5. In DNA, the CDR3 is TGCGCCAGCAGCCAAGTAGGACTAGCGGGAGGAAGGCAGTACTTC. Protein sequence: CASSQVGLAGGRQYF.

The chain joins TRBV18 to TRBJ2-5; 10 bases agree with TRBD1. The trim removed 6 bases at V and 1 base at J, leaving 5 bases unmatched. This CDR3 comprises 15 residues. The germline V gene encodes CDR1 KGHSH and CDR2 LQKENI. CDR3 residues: CASSPGTGAQETQYF. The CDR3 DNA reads TGTGCCAGCTCCCCCGGGACAGGGGCCCAAGAGACCCAGTACTTC.

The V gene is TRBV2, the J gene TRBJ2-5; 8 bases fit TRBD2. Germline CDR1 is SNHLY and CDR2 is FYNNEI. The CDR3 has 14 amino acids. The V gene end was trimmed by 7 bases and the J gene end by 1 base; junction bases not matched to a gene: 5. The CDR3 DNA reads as TGTGCCAGCATAATAGCGGGGCTCCAAGAGACCCAGTACTTC. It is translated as CASIIAGLQETQYF.

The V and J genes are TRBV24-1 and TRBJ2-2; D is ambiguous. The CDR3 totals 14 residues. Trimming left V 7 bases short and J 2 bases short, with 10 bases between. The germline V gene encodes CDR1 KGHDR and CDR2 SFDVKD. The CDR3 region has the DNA TGTGCCACCAGGGGTAAGAGTAACACCGGGGAGCTGTTTTTT. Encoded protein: CATRGKSNTGELFF.